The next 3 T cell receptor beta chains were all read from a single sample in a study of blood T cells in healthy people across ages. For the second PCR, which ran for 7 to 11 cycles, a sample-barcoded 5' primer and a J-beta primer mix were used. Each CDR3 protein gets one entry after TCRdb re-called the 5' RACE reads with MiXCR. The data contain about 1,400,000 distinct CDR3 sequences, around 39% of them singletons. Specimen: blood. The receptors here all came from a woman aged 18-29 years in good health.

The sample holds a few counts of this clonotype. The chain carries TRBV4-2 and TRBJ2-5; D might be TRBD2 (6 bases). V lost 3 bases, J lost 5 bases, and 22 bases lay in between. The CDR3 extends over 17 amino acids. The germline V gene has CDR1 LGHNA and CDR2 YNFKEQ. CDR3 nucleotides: TGTGCCAGCAGCCAGGGCGGCGGGGCGCGGGATAGTGAGACCCAGTACTTC. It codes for CASSQGGGARDSETQYF.

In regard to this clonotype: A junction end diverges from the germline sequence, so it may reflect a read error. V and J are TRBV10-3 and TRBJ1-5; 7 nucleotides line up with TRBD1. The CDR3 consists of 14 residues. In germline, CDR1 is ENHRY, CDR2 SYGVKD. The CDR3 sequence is CATSDGAGGQPQHF. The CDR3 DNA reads TGTGCCACCAGTGATGGAGCAGGGGGGCAGCCCCAGCATTTT.

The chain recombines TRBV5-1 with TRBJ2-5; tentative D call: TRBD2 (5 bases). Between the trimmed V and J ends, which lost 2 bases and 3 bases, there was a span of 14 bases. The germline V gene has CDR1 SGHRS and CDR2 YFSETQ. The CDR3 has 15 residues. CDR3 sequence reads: CASSFPQASKETQYF. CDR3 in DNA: TGCGCCAGCAGCTTCCCCCAGGCTAGCAAAGAGACCCAGTACTTC.